Each of the 13 T cell receptor beta chains below was sequenced from the same sample in a study of T cell changes during pregnancy in multiple sclerosis. Sequencing used immunoSEQ multiplex PCR; TCRdb keeps in-frame clones, though not all of them. This sample has about 57,000 clones, with around 91% found just once. Sequencing was performed on peripheral blood, taken after pregnancy. The receptors stem from a female donor with multiple sclerosis, enrolled in a pregnancy study.

V and J are TRBV7-3 and TRBJ2-1, with D perhaps matching TRBD1 (6 bases). The CDR3 loop spans 16 amino acids. Germline values: CDR1 SGHTA, CDR2 FQGTGA. V was shortened by 5 bases and J by 0 bases, with 14 bases between the two germline ends. The CDR3 DNA sequence: TGTGCCAGCAGCACAGGCAGGGGAAGCTCCTACAATGAGCAGTTCTTC. It translates to CASSTGRGSSYNEQFF.

This clone was seen only a few times. The chain uses TRBV7-6 and TRBJ1-1, with D uncertain. The CDR3 is 14 residues long. Trimming stripped 3 bases from V and 3 bases from J, with 11 bases between. The germline V gene has CDR1 SGHVS and CDR2 FNYEAQ. The CDR3 sequence is CASSFQPGYTEAFF. CDR3 nucleotides: TGTGCCAGCAGCTTCCAACCCGGGTACACTGAAGCTTTCTTT. Together with reference TRBV7-6 and TRBJ1-1, the CDR3 gives the full variable domain: GAGVSQSPRYKVTKRGQDVALRCDPISGHVSLYWYRQALGQGPEFLTYFNYEAQQDKSGLPNDRFSAERPEGSISTLTIQRTEQRDSAMYRCASSFQPGYTEAFFGQGTRLTVV.

The chain combines TRBV29-1 with TRBJ1-1; D gene ambiguous. Germline CDR1 SQVTM, CDR2 ANQGSEA. CDR3 size: 12 residues. V lost 6 bases, J lost 1 base, and 9 bases lay in between. The CDR3 region is CSVTGENTEAFF. The CDR3 DNA reads as TGCAGCGTGACCGGGGAGAACACTGAAGCTTTCTTT.

This chain links TRBV14 with TRBJ2-5, with D unclear. Germline CDR1 and CDR2: SGHDN and FVKESK. The CDR3 length is 16 residues. Trimming shortened V by 0 bases and J by 2 bases, and 13 bases separated the two germline ends. The CDR3 sequence is CASSQERGGIQETQYF. As DNA, the CDR3 is TGTGCCAGCAGCCAAGAACGCGGCGGCATACAAGAGACCCAGTACTTC. The whole variable domain, filled in from reference TRBV14 and TRBJ2-5, reads EAGVTQFPSHSVIEKGQTVTLRCDPISGHDNLYWYRRVMGKEIKFLLHFVKESKQDESGMPNNRFLAERTGGTYSTLKVQPAELEDSGVYFCASSQERGGIQETQYFGPGTRLLVL.

The chain links TRBV7-9 to TRBJ1-1, with D maybe TRBD1 (6 bases). V lost 2 bases and J 7 bases, leaving 8 bases between the germline ends. The CDR3 has 12 residues. CDR1 is SEHNR, CDR2 FQNEAQ, per germline (reference sequence). The CDR3 nucleotides read TGTGCCAGCAGCTTACGGACAGATGAAGCTTTCTTT. It codes for CASSLRTDEAFF.

This clone was seen only a few times. The chain employs TRBV6-4 and TRBJ1-2; 8 positions match TRBD1. This CDR3 contains 12 residues. Germline CDR1 and CDR2: MRHNA and SNTAGT. V lost 4 bases, J lost 8 bases, and 3 bases stayed unmatched. CDR3 in DNA: TGTGCCAGCAGTGCGACAGGGGAAGGCTACACCTTC. Protein: CASSATGEGYTF.

J is TRBJ1-1 and V is TRBV11-1; 10 nucleotides line up with TRBD1. The CDR3 length is 15 residues. Germline V CDR1 and CDR2: SGHAT, FQDESV (reference sequence). Trimming cost V 5 bases and J 8 bases; bases outside gene matches: 11. CDR3 amino acids: CASSRRQGAIQEAFF. For the CDR3, the DNA is TGTGCCAGCAGCCGTCGACAGGGGGCGATTCAGGAAGCTTTCTTT.

This rearrangement joins TRBV6-5 to TRBJ2-3, with D perhaps matching TRBD1 (6 bases). Trimming removed 8 bases at V and 0 bases at J, with 12 bases between. The CDR3 loop spans 14 amino acids. Germline-derived CDR1 and CDR2 are MNHEY and SVGAGI. The CDR3 loop is CASRIGGSTDTQYF. DNA of the CDR3: TGTGCCAGCCGGATAGGGGGAAGCACAGATACGCAGTATTTT.

This chain joins TRBV7-9 and TRBJ1-1; D is undetermined. The CDR3 spans 13 residues. Trimming removed 5 bases from V and 0 bases from J, with 7 bases in between. CDR1 is SEHNR, CDR2 FQNEAQ, per germline (reference sequence). This CDR3 is CASSPVLNTEAFF. CDR3 DNA sequence: TGTGCCAGCAGCCCCGTGTTGAACACTGAAGCTTTCTTT.

The chain recombines TRBV5-6 with TRBJ2-2, with no clear D. V was trimmed by 0 bases and J by 9 bases, leaving 12 bases between them. Germline-derived CDR1 and CDR2 are SGHDT and YYEEEE. The CDR3 spans 14 residues. Here the CDR3 DNA reads TGTGCCAGCAGCTTGGGGCGTCTAGACCGGGAGCTGTTTTTT. This translates into CASSLGRLDRELFF.

The chain employs TRBV4-2 and TRBJ2-3, with 10 bases identical to TRBD2. The CDR3 extends over 16 amino acids. After removal of 4 bases from V and 6 bases from J, the junction contained 10 bases not matched to a gene. Per the germline V gene, CDR1 is LGHNA and CDR2 is YNFKEQ. The chain's CDR3 is CASSRGGLAGVDTQYF. CDR3 sequence (DNA): TGTGCCAGCAGCCGGGGGGGGCTAGCGGGGGTCGATACGCAGTATTTT.

CDR3 DNA sequence: TGTGCCAGCAGCTTGACTAGCGGGGCCGGGGAGCTGTTTTTT. Encoded protein: CASSLTSGAGELFF. This sequence joins TRBV7-9 and TRBJ2-2, with 11 positions matching TRBD2. The CDR3 contains 14 residues. Unmatched junction bases numbered 0, after V lost 3 bases and J lost 6 bases. The V gene's germline CDR1 is SEHNR and CDR2 FQNEAQ (reference sequence). Looking up the rest from reference TRBV7-9 and TRBJ2-2 gives the full variable domain: DTGVSQNPRHKITKRGQNVTFRCDPISEHNRLYWYRQTLGQGPEFLTYFQNEAQLEKSRLLSDRFSAERPKGSFSTLEIQRTEQGDSAMYLCASSLTSGAGELFFGEGSRLTVL.

The rearrangement uses TRBV5-1 and TRBJ1-2, with D uncertain. Germline loops: CDR1 SGHRS, CDR2 YFSETQ. Trimming stripped 0 bases from V and 8 bases from J, with 5 bases between. This CDR3 is 11 amino acids long. CDR3 residues: CASSLGGGYTF. The CDR3 region has the DNA TGCGCCAGCAGCTTGGGAGGGGGCTACACCTTC.